This T cell receptor (beta chain) stems from a study of T cells in Graves' hyperthyroidism and ophthalmopathy. Amplification targeted TCR beta CDR3 regions from RNA transcripts. An initial round of RT-PCR targeting the TCR CDR3 relied on the HTBI primer set. TCRdb used MiXCR to reprocess the multiplex PCR reads, holding one entry per CDR3 protein. The table records 300,000 to 450,000 distinct CDR3 sequences, about 14% of them present only once. Study outcomes and limitations: Stable hyperthyroidism was told apart from ophthalmopathy by a model built on 13 V-J features.

V shed 7 bases and J shed 5 bases, with 16 bases lying between them. The CDR3 has 13 amino acids. Germline lookup yields CDR1 SQVTM and CDR2 ANQGSEA. This clonotype was detected many times. The antigen is undetermined. The gene calls are TRBV29-1 and TRBJ2-3; weak D call: TRBD2 (7 bases). The TCR originated in a woman younger than 45 with Graves' ophthalmopathy. Sequencing used blood. The CDR3 DNA is TGCAGCGCCGCTCTAGGGGGGGGAGATACGCAGTATTTT. Its protein product is CSAALGGGDTQYF.